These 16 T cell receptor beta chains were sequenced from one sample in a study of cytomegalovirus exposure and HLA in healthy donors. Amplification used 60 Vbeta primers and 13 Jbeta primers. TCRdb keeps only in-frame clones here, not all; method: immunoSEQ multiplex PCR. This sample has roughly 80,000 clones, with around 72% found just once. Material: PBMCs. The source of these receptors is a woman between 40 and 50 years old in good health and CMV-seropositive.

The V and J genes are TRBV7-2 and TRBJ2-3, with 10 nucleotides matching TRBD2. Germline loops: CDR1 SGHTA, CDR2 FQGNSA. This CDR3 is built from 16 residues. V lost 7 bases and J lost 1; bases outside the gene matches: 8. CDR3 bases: TGTGCCAGCACGAGCCTTAGCGGGGGGCGCACAGATACGCAGTATTTT. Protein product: CASTSLSGGRTDTQYF.

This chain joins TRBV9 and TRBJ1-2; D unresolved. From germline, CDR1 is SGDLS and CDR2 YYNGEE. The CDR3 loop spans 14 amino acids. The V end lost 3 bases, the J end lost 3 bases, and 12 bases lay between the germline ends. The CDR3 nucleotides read TGTGCCAGCAGCGGATTTGTATCGGACTATGGCTACACCTTC. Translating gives CASSGFVSDYGYTF.

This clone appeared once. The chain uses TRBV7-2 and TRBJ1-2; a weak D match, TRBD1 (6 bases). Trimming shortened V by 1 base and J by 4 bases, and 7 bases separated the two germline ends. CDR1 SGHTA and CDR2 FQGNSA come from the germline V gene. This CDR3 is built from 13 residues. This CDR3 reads CASSLDRVYGYTF. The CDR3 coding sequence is TGTGCCAGCAGCTTAGACAGGGTCTATGGCTACACCTTC.

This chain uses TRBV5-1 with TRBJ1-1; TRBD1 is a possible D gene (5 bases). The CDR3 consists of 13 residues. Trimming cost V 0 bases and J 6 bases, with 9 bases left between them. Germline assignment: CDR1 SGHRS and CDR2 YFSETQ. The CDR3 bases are TGCGCCAGCAGCTTGGCGGGGGAGGCTGAAGCTTTCTTT. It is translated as CASSLAGEAEAFF.

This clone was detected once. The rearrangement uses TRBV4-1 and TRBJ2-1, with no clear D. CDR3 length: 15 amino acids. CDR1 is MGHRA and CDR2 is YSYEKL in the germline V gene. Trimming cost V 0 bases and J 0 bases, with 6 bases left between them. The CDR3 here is CASSQDTSSYNEQFF. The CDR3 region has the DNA TGCGCCAGCAGCCAAGACACCAGCTCCTACAATGAGCAGTTCTTC.

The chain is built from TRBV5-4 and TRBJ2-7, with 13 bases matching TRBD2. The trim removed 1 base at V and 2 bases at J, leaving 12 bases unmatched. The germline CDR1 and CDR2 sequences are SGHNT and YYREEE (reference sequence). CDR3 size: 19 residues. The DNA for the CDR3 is TGTGCCAGCAGCTTGTTGGGACTAGCGGGACTTGGGTCTACCTACGAGCAGTACTTC. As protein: CASSLLGLAGLGSTYEQYF.

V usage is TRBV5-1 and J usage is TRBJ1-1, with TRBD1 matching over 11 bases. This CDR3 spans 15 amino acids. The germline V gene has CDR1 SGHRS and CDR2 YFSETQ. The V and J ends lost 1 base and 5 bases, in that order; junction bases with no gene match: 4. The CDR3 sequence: CASSLQDRGLTEAFF. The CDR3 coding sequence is TGCGCCAGCAGCTTGCAGGACAGGGGGCTGACTGAAGCTTTCTTT. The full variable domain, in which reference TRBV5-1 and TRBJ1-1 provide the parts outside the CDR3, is KAGVTQTPRYLIKTRGQQVTLSCSPISGHRSVSWYQQTPGQGLQFLFEYFSETQRNKGNFPGRFSGRQFSNSRSEMNVSTLELGDSALYLCASSLQDRGLTEAFFGQGTRLTVV.

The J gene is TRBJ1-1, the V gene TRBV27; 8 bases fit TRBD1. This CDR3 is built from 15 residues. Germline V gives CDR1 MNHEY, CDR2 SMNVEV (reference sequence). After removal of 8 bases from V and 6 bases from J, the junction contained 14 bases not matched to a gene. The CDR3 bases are TGTGCCAGCTTCGAAAATTCTCGGGACAGGCCTGAAGCTTTCTTT. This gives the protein CASFENSRDRPEAFF.

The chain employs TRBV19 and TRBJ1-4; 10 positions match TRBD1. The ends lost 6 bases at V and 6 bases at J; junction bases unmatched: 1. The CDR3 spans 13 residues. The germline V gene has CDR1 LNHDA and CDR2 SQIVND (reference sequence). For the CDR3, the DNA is TGTGCCAGTAGGGGACAGGGGTATGAAAAACTGTTTTTT. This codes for CASRGQGYEKLFF. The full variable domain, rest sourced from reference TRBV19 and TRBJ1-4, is DGGITQSPKYLFRKEGQNVTLSCEQNLNHDAMYWYRQDPGQGLRLIYYSQIVNDFQKGDIAEGYSVSREKKESFPLTVTSAQKNPTAFYLCASRGQGYEKLFFGSGTQLSVL.

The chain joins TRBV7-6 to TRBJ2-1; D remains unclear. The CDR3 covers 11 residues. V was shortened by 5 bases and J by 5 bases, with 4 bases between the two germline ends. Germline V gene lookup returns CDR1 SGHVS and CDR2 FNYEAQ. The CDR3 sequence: CASSLHNEQFF. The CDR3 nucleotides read TGTGCCAGCAGCCTTCACAATGAGCAGTTCTTC. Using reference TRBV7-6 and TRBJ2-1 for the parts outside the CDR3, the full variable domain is GAGVSQSPRYKVTKRGQDVALRCDPISGHVSLYWYRQALGQGPEFLTYFNYEAQQDKSGLPNDRFSAERPEGSISTLTIQRTEQRDSAMYRCASSLHNEQFFGPGTRLTVL.

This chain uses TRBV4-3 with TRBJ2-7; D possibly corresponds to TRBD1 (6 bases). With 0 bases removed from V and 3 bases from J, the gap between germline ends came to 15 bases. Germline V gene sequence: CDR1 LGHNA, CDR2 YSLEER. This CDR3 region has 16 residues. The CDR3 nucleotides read TGCGCCAGCAGCCAAGATGCCACAGGGATGGGCTACGAGCAGTACTTC. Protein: CASSQDATGMGYEQYF.

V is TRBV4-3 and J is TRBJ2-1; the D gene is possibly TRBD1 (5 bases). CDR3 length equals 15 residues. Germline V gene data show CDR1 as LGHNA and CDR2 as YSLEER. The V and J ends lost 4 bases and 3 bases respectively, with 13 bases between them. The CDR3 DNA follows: TGCGCCAGCAGCCGTTTGGGGCAGGGCTACAATGAGCAGTTCTTC. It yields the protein CASSRLGQGYNEQFF.

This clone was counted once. The CDR3 DNA reads TGTGCCACCAGCAGAGAAGGGGGTTTCAATCAGCCCCAGCATTTT. Encoded protein: CATSREGGFNQPQHF. The chain is built from TRBV15 and TRBJ1-5, with D possibly TRBD1 on 6 matching bases. Germline CDR1 and CDR2: LNHNV and YYDKDF (reference sequence). CDR3 size: 15 residues. V gave up 0 bases and J gave up 3 bases, with 9 bases separating them.

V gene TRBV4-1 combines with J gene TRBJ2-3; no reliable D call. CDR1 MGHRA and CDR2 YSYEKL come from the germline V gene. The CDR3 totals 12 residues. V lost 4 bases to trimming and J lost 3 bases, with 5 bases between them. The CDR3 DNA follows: TGCGCCAGCAGCCTCGGGACAGATACGCAGTATTTT. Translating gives CASSLGTDTQYF.

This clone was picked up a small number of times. The CDR3 sequence: CATSIDGGEQYF. CDR3 nucleotide sequence: TGTGCCACCTCAATCGACGGGGGCGAGCAGTACTTC. The chain employs TRBV15 and TRBJ2-7, with a weak D call TRBD2 (6 bases). V was pared by 8 bases and J by 6 bases, with 14 bases between. The CDR3 totals 12 residues. Germline V CDR1 and CDR2: LNHNV, YYDKDF (reference sequence).

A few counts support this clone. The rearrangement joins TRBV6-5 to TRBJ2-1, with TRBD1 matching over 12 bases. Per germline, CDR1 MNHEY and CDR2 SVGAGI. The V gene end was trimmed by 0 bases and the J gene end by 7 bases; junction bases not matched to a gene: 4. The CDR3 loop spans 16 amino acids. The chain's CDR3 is CASSYSGTGGRNEQFF. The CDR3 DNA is TGTGCCAGCAGTTACTCGGGGACAGGGGGCCGGAATGAGCAGTTCTTC.